This T cell receptor (beta chain) was documented in a study of blood T cell repertoires in COVID-19. This clone has a handful of counts. The V and J ends lost 0 bases and 6 bases respectively, with 11 bases between them. Germline V gene sequence: CDR1 SEHNR, CDR2 FQNEAQ (reference sequence). The CDR3 covers 14 residues. Per the original methods: From reference gene primer amplification, estimates of nucleated cell counts were derived. TCRdb's table, derived via immunoSEQ multiplex PCR, lists solely in-frame clones and lacks some. D and trimming come from the DNA, and the V and J calls and clone size come from that table. The table lists about 150,000 clones, almost 80% of them singletons, with over 6.5% in the top ten.

This receptor was taken from a man in his fifties or sixties with active or convalescent COVID-19. The chain uses TRBV7-9 and TRBJ1-1; tentatively, D is TRBD1 (5 bases). The sequencing input was peripheral blood. Here the CDR3 reads CASSLALRGAEAFF. CDR3 in DNA: TGTGCCAGCAGCTTAGCCCTTCGGGGGGCTGAAGCTTTCTTT.